A selection of T cell receptor beta chains follows, all from one sample in a study of blood T cells in healthy people across ages. In TCRdb, the 5' RACE reads were re-called with MiXCR into one record per CDR3 protein. The repertoire consists of around 1,000,000 distinct CDR3 sequences, with approximately 26% occurring once and the leading ten covering about 0.69%. These data were also reused for a study on T cells of mothers and their children.

What was sequenced was blood. The receptor source for this set is a girl aged 2 to 10 in good health. Both conserved end residues are part of each CDR3. Each record gives: CDR3 protein, CDR3 DNA, V gene, D gene, clone size, J gene. D genes are given only for firm matches. Not all rows give a size; the values are once, few, many and, for expanded clones, a class.

CASSQGYGYTF TGTGCCAGTAGTCAGGGTTATGGCTACACCTTC TRBV4-3 - many TRBJ1-2
CASGSNIQGGQYF TGTGCCAGCGGCTCGAATATCCAGGGTGGGCAGTACTTC TRBV7-9 - - TRBJ2-7
CASSPLGGGAGANVLTF TGTGCCAGCAGCCCCCTAGGCGGGGGCGCTGGGGCCAACGTCCTGACTTTC TRBV3-1 - - TRBJ2-6
CASSYSEIRGGQETQYF TGTGCCAGCAGTTACTCGGAGATACGGGGTGGCCAAGAGACCCAGTACTTC TRBV6-7 - - TRBJ2-5
CASSQEWVTEDEQFF TGCGCCAGCAGCCAAGAATGGGTGACGGAGGATGAGCAGTTCTTC TRBV4-1 - few TRBJ2-1
CASSYLDPDTQYF TGTGCCAGCAGCTATCTCGACCCAGATACGCAGTATTTT TRBV7-9 - - TRBJ2-3
CATSDGGTHQETQYF TGTGCCACCAGCGATGGGGGGACTCACCAAGAGACCCAGTACTTC TRBV15 - - TRBJ2-5
CASSLENPSGNYYNEQFF TGTGCCAGCAGCTTAGAGAATCCTAGCGGGAACTACTACAATGAGCAGTTCTTC TRBV7-2 TRBD2 few TRBJ2-1
CASSPGLSQPQHF TGTGCCAGCAGTCCCGGGTTGAGTCAGCCCCAGCATTTT TRBV12-3/TRBV12-4 - - TRBJ1-5
CSVEPGLAKETQYF TGCAGCGTTGAGCCGGGACTAGCTAAAGAGACCCAGTACTTC TRBV29-1 TRBD2 many TRBJ2-5
CASCFGDIQYF TGTGCCAGCTGTTTTGGGGACATTCAGTACTTC TRBV12-3/TRBV12-4 - - TRBJ2-4
CASSPPSAGSYNEQFF TGTGCCAGCAGCCCCCCATCGGCGGGGAGTTACAATGAGCAGTTCTTC TRBV7-9 - few TRBJ2-1
CASSYGGTVTGELFF TGTGCCAGCAGTTACGGGGGAACAGTGACCGGGGAGCTGTTTTTT TRBV6-5 - few TRBJ2-2
CATAAPSGSEQFF TGCGCCACCGCAGCCCCTAGCGGGAGTGAGCAGTTCTTC TRBV10-2 TRBD2 - TRBJ2-1
CASSLAMVTNTEAFF TGTGCCAGCAGTTTAGCGATGGTCACGAACACTGAAGCTTTCTTT TRBV12-3/TRBV12-4 - few TRBJ1-1
CASSKLTSGLQETQYF TGTGCCAGCAGCAAACTAACTAGCGGACTACAAGAGACCCAGTACTTC TRBV21-1 - - TRBJ2-5
CASSSRQGVSDTQYF TGTGCCAGCAGTTCCAGACAGGGAGTATCAGATACGCAGTATTTT TRBV12-3/TRBV12-4 TRBD1 - TRBJ2-3
CASSQGGYNDVYTF TGTGCCAGCAGCCAAGGAGGGTATAATGATGTCTACACCTTC TRBV14 - - TRBJ1-2
CASSELGTPGRSEQYF TGTGCCAGCAGTGAATTGGGGACTCCCGGTCGTAGCGAGCAGTACTTC TRBV2 - - TRBJ2-7
CASSPTRGLETQYF TGTGCCAGCAGCCCCACCAGGGGGTTGGAGACCCAGTACTTC TRBV5-5 TRBD1 few TRBJ2-5
CASSLTGTPRETQYF TGTGCCAGCAGCTTAACCGGGACTCCCCGAGAGACCCAGTACTTC TRBV7-2 - - TRBJ2-5
CASSYGRAGSYSNQPQHF TGTGCCAGCAGTTATGGCAGGGCTGGATCCTATAGCAATCAGCCCCAGCATTTT TRBV6-5 - few TRBJ1-5
CASSPGLPNEKLFF TGTGCCAGCAGCCCGGGACTCCCTAATGAAAAACTGTTTTTT TRBV13 - - TRBJ1-4
CATFADNEQFF TGTGCCACCTTTGCAGACAATGAGCAGTTCTTC TRBV10-3 - few TRBJ2-1
CASSQDPGEKLFF TGCGCCAGCAGCCAAGATCCGGGTGAAAAACTGTTTTTT TRBV4-3 - - TRBJ1-4
CAGSLGGTTNEQFF TGTGCCGGCAGTTTAGGGGGGACTACCAATGAGCAGTTCTTC TRBV12-3/TRBV12-4 - - TRBJ2-1
CRSGYYNEQFF TGTAGGAGCGGGTACTACAATGAGCAGTTCTTC TRBV7-3 - - TRBJ2-1
CASSLAVGDRAYGYTF TGCGCCAGCAGCTTGGCCGTTGGGGACAGGGCCTATGGCTACACCTTC TRBV5-1 TRBD1 few TRBJ1-2
CASSIDGHEQYF TGTGCCAGTAGTATTGATGGTCACGAGCAGTACTTC TRBV19 - - TRBJ2-7
CSARATLGLEKLFF TGCAGTGCTAGAGCTACGTTGGGACTTGAAAAACTGTTTTTT TRBV20-1 - - TRBJ1-4
CASSFVGAEKLFF TGTGCCAGCAGTTTTGTCGGAGCCGAAAAACTGTTTTTT TRBV12-3/TRBV12-4 - - TRBJ1-4
CASSLLTAQETQYF TGTGCCAGCAGCTTGTTAACAGCGCAAGAGACCCAGTACTTC TRBV5-5 - many TRBJ2-5
CASSSSRVGFMETQYF TGTGCCAGCAGCTCGTCCCGGGTGGGGTTTATGGAGACCCAGTACTTC TRBV7-9 - - TRBJ2-5
CASSLSPTGNYEQYF TGTGCCAGCAGTCTTTCACCGACAGGGAACTACGAGCAGTACTTC TRBV12-3/TRBV12-4 TRBD1 few TRBJ2-7
CASSPDPPGGTEAFF TGCGCCAGCAGCCCGGACCCGCCGGGCGGCACTGAAGCTTTCTTT TRBV5-1 - - TRBJ1-1
CSPLQGGTDTQYF TGCAGCCCTCTACAGGGGGGCACAGATACGCAGTATTTT TRBV29-1 TRBD1 few TRBJ2-3
CASSSLWGLADTDTQYF TGTGCCAGCAGTTCCTTATGGGGACTAGCAGACACAGATACGCAGTATTTT TRBV27 TRBD2 few TRBJ2-3
CSARVTSGSSYEQYF TGCAGTGCTAGGGTGACTAGCGGGTCCTCCTACGAGCAGTACTTC TRBV20-1 TRBD2 - TRBJ2-7
CSALWKSYEQYF TGCAGTGCTCTGTGGAAGAGCTACGAGCAGTACTTC TRBV20-1 - few TRBJ2-7
CASSLGSDPDF TGTGCCAGCAGTTTGGGGTCCGACCCAGACTTC TRBV12-3/TRBV12-4 - - TRBJ2-4
CASSTPKTGQSFQETQYF TGTGCCAGCTCCACGCCGAAGACGGGACAAAGTTTCCAAGAGACCCAGTACTTC TRBV6-2/TRBV6-3 - few TRBJ2-5
CASSTRWGQETQYF TGTGCCAGCAGTACCCGGTGGGGTCAAGAGACCCAGTACTTC TRBV6-1 - - TRBJ2-5
CASSLVTSGGARTYNEQFF TGTGCCAGCAGCTTAGTAACTAGCGGGGGGGCCAGGACCTACAATGAGCAGTTCTTC TRBV7-8 TRBD2 few TRBJ2-1
CASSLDQSFAYEQYF TGTGCCAGCAGCTTAGATCAGTCCTTTGCCTACGAGCAGTACTTC TRBV7-2 - - TRBJ2-7
CSARSAGRGETQYF TGCAGTGCTAGGTCAGCGGGGAGGGGAGAGACCCAGTACTTC TRBV20-1 TRBD2 - TRBJ2-5
CASSSRVSLQETQYF TGTGCCAGCAGTTCCAGGGTCAGTCTACAAGAGACCCAGTACTTC TRBV28 - - TRBJ2-5
CSVGGSIGSMRTEAFF TGTAGCGTTGGGGGGTCCATCGGAAGTATGCGCACTGAAGCTTTCTTT TRBV29-1 - few TRBJ1-1
CASSPGGGKTGELFF TGTGCTAGCAGCCCAGGGGGAGGAAAAACCGGGGAGCTGTTTTTT TRBV7-7 - - TRBJ2-2
CASSQGQQNGELFF TGCGCCAGCAGCCAAGGACAGCAAAACGGGGAGCTGTTTTTT TRBV4-1 - - TRBJ2-2
CSVVFLDGYEQYF TGCAGCGTTGTTTTTTTAGACGGTTACGAGCAGTACTTC TRBV29-1 - - TRBJ2-7
CASSLGSGQHQETQYF TGTGCCAGCAGTTTGGGGTCAGGGCAACACCAAGAGACCCAGTACTTC TRBV11-2 - - TRBJ2-5
CSVPQETGELFF TGTAGCGTTCCCCAGGAGACCGGGGAGCTGTTTTTT TRBV29-1 - - TRBJ2-2
CASGNRGWNSPLHF TGTGCTAGTGGGAACAGGGGATGGAATTCACCCCTCCACTTT TRBV12-5 TRBD1 many TRBJ1-6
CASSIQGRYEQFF TGTGCCAGCAGTATCCAGGGCAGATATGAGCAGTTCTTC TRBV27 - few TRBJ2-1